These 30 T cell receptor beta chains originate from one sample sequenced in a study of blood T cells in healthy people across ages. Together with a sample-barcoded 5' primer, a J-beta primer mix was included in a second PCR lasting about 7 to 12 cycles. TCRdb passed the 5' RACE reads through MiXCR, listing each CDR3 protein once. The sample lists about 1,500,000 distinct CDR3 sequences; 40% to 50% were seen once. The specimen was blood. The receptor set was obtained from a woman aged 18-30 years in good health.

In the case of this clonotype: A much larger clone lies a single base off, so this may be a read error. This chain joins TRBV7-9 and TRBJ1-4; D might be TRBD1 (6 bases). The V end was cut by 5 bases, the J end by 7 bases, with 20 bases between. CDR1 is SEHNR, CDR2 FQNEAQ, per germline (reference sequence). The CDR3 is made up of 16 amino acids. Here the CDR3 DNA reads TGTGCCAGCAGCCCGCCTTACAGGGCGGGGGGTGAAAAACTGTTTTTT. Translation gives CASSPPYRAGGEKLFF.

The chain couples TRBV6-6 to TRBJ2-1; TRBD2 matches at 7 bases. The CDR3 is 14 residues long. Per the germline V gene, CDR1 is MNHNY and CDR2 is SVGAGI (reference sequence). Germline trimming cut 9 bases from V and 7 bases from J; bases unmatched to any gene: 12. The CDR3 coding sequence is TGTGCCAGTCTGGGAGGGTCAAATGGGAATGAGCAGTTCTTC. Encoded protein: CASLGGSNGNEQFF.

V and J are TRBV10-3 and TRBJ2-5, with D possibly matching TRBD2 (6 bases). With 3 bases removed from V and 4 bases from J, the gap between germline ends came to 9 bases. The V gene's germline CDR1 is ENHRY and CDR2 SYGVKD. The CDR3 runs 13 residues. The CDR3 is CAISEASAETQYF. In nucleotides, the CDR3 is TGTGCCATCAGTGAAGCTAGCGCAGAGACCCAGTACTTC.

The V call is TRBV6-1, the J call TRBJ2-7; D remains unclear. CDR1 and CDR2 from the germline V gene are MNHNS and SASEGT. The CDR3 spans 14 residues. V gave up 1 base and J gave up 2 bases, with 9 bases separating them. The CDR3 region is CASSEGGSPYEQYF. CDR3 nucleotides: TGTGCCAGCAGTGAAGGCGGATCCCCCTACGAGCAGTACTTC.

This clonotype was picked up a small number of times. The chain combines TRBV20-1 with TRBJ2-1; D is uncertain. V lost 3 bases, J lost 0 bases, and 15 bases lay in between. This CDR3 region has 16 residues. From germline, CDR1 is DFQATT and CDR2 SNEGSKA (reference sequence). The DNA of the CDR3 is TGCAGTGCTAGTAGCAGCGACCCCAGCTCCTACAATGAGCAGTTCTTC. Protein sequence: CSASSSDPSSYNEQFF.

The chain couples TRBV7-3 to TRBJ1-1, with D unclear. Germline V gene sequence: CDR1 SGHTA, CDR2 FQGTGA. The CDR3 runs to 17 residues. V lost 0 bases and J 7 bases, leaving 21 bases between the germline ends. This chain's CDR3 is CASSLTYGELSGSEAFF. DNA of the CDR3: TGTGCCAGCAGCTTAACGTATGGGGAACTTTCGGGAAGTGAAGCTTTCTTT.

The V and J genes are TRBV20-1 and TRBJ1-4; a possible D gene is TRBD1 (6 bases). Trimming cost V 3 bases and J 6 bases, with 8 bases left between them. The CDR3 has 12 residues. Germline-derived CDR1 and CDR2 are DFQATT and SNEGSKA (reference sequence). CDR3 sequence reads: CSASRQDEKLFF. The CDR3 bases are TGCAGTGCTAGTAGACAGGATGAAAAACTGTTTTTT.

J is TRBJ2-2 and V is TRBV20-1; 7 bases are shared with TRBD1. The CDR3 is 16 residues long. Trimming took 7 bases from V and 7 from J; bases not matched to a gene: 18. Germline lookup yields CDR1 DFQATT and CDR2 SNEGSKA (reference sequence). The CDR3 sequence is CSVTQPKTGTNGELFF. CDR3 DNA: TGCAGTGTTACCCAACCAAAGACAGGGACGAACGGGGAGCTGTTTTTT.

This clonotype was recorded many times. J is TRBJ2-7 and V is TRBV9; TRBD2 matches 7 bases. Germline V gives CDR1 SGDLS, CDR2 YYNGEE. V trimming: 3 bases; J trimming: 0 bases; junction bases outside the gene matches: 9. This CDR3 contains 16 residues. Here the CDR3 DNA reads TGTGCCAGCAGCGCAAGTACCGGGACTAACTCCTACGAGCAGTACTTC. Its protein product is CASSASTGTNSYEQYF.

The V call is TRBV12-3 or TRBV12-4, the J call TRBJ1-1; TRBD1 is a possible D gene (5 bases). The germline V and J ends were trimmed by 4 bases and 4 bases, with 16 bases remaining between them. This CDR3 has 15 amino acids. The CDR3 DNA reads TGTGCCAGCAGTTACCGCGGGGGGGAGGGCACTGAAGCTTTCTTT. Amino acids: CASSYRGGEGTEAFF.

This clonotype has a handful of counts. This sequence joins TRBV5-1 and TRBJ2-3; 7 positions match TRBD1. The CDR3 runs to 16 residues. CDR1 is SGHRS, CDR2 YFSETQ, per germline. Trimming cost V 4 bases and J 3 bases; bases outside gene matches: 11. The CDR3 region has the DNA TGCGCCAGCAGCCAATGGTCAGGGGGAAGGACAGATACGCAGTATTTT. As protein: CASSQWSGGRTDTQYF.

This chain joins TRBV11-2 and TRBJ2-5; 10 positions match TRBD2. Germline CDR1 SGHAT, CDR2 FQNNGV. Unmatched junction bases numbered 5, after V lost 5 bases and J lost 5 bases. The CDR3 consists of 14 residues. In DNA form, the CDR3 reads TGTGCCAGCAGCACTCTAGCGGGAGCTGAGACCCAGTACTTC. This encodes CASSTLAGAETQYF.

The chain carries TRBV3-1 and TRBJ2-7, with 7 bases aligning to TRBD1. The CDR3 loop spans 14 amino acids. V was clipped by 6 bases and J by 1 base; unmatched bases: 6. The V gene's germline CDR1 is LGHDT and CDR2 YNNKEL (reference sequence). CDR3 sequence: CASSRQGFSYEQYF. DNA of the CDR3: TGTGCCAGCAGTAGACAGGGATTTTCCTACGAGCAGTACTTC.

The rearrangement joins TRBV11-2 to TRBJ1-1; D call uncertain. Trimming shortened V by 1 base and J by 2 bases, and 11 bases separated the two germline ends. There are 15 residues in the CDR3. Germline lookup yields CDR1 SGHAT and CDR2 FQNNGV. CDR3 sequence reads: CASSLGASINTEAFF. DNA of the CDR3: TGTGCCAGCAGCTTAGGTGCCAGCATAAACACTGAAGCTTTCTTT.

The chain joins TRBV6-1 to TRBJ1-5, with a weak D call TRBD1 (5 bases). The V and J ends lost 6 bases and 3 bases respectively, with 18 bases between them. Germline CDR1 is MNHNS and CDR2 is SASEGT. This CDR3 has 16 residues. The CDR3 nucleotides read TGTGCCAGCAGGGGGGTTGATGGTTTTTCCAATCAGCCCCAGCATTTT. This sequence encodes CASRGVDGFSNQPQHF.

This clonotype was seen more than once but under ten times. The chain combines TRBV6-5 with TRBJ2-4, with unresolved D. Judging by the DNA end, TRBJ2-7 fits better; the J call may be wrong. Looked up from germline, CDR1 is MNHEY and CDR2 is SVGAGI. This CDR3 is built from 12 residues. The CDR3 region is CARRPSRNEQYF. CDR3 nucleotide sequence: TGTGCCAGGCGGCCATCAAGAAACGAGCAGTACTTC.

This clonotype was observed a handful of times. The rearrangement links TRBV28 to TRBJ2-5, with D possibly TRBD2 on 6 matching bases. Germline V CDR1 and CDR2: MDHEN, SYDVKM. This CDR3 is 15 amino acids long. The V gene lost 5 bases and the J gene lost 6 bases, with 19 bases spanning the gap. CDR3 in DNA: TGTGCCAGCAGTCGCCCCCGACTAGGAATGAAGACCCAGTACTTC. It encodes CASSRPRLGMKTQYF.

The V and J genes are TRBV21-1 and TRBJ2-3; the table assigns TRBD1, which was not confirmed against the DNA. TRBV21-1 is a pseudogene locus. The CDR3 contains 12 residues. The CDR3 DNA reads TGTGCCAGCAGCCTCATGGGACAGGGGCTGTATTTT. Translation gives CASSLMGQGLYF.

This clonotype appeared a few times. This chain connects TRBV24-1 to TRBJ2-7; D remains ambiguous. The CDR3 sequence is 13 residues long. The germline CDR1 and CDR2 sequences are KGHDR and SFDVKD. Trimming pared 9 bases from V and 2 bases from J, leaving 13 bases between. The CDR3 bases are TGTGCCACCGGATCGACGGAGACCTACGAGCAGTACTTC. As protein: CATGSTETYEQYF.

The chain couples TRBV9 to TRBJ2-3; D ambiguous. Germline CDR1 and CDR2: SGDLS and YYNGEE. The CDR3 extends over 12 amino acids. Trimming cost V 4 bases and J 7 bases, with 10 bases left between them. CDR3 region: CASSPGAYTQYF. As DNA, the CDR3 is TGTGCCAGCAGCCCCGGAGCCTATACGCAGTATTTT.

This clonotype was seen a single time. One end of the junction fails to match germline, which may point to a read error. The chain uses TRBV28 and TRBJ2-1; D possibly corresponds to TRBD2 (7 bases). Matching the DNA end better, TRBJ2-7 makes the J call doubtful. The germline gives CDR1 MDHEN, CDR2 SYDVKM. The CDR3 loop spans 15 amino acids. The CDR3 here is CVSSLSGGSYNEQYF. Here the CDR3 DNA reads TGTGTCAGCAGTTTATCGGGGGGCTCCTACAATGAGCAGTACTTC.

A few counts support this clonotype. This chain links TRBV6-5 with TRBJ1-2, with 7 nucleotides matching TRBD1. Germline CDR1 MNHEY, CDR2 SVGAGI. J was trimmed by 1 base and V by 0 bases; bases with no gene match: 11. The CDR3 runs 18 residues. The CDR3 sequence is CASSYSGDSILLNYGYTF. The DNA for the CDR3 is TGTGCCAGCAGTTACTCCGGGGACAGCATTCTCCTTAACTATGGCTACACCTTC.

This clonotype was counted only a few times. The chain combines TRBV10-3 with TRBJ2-7, with D possibly matching TRBD1 (6 bases). V was clipped by 0 bases and J by 5 bases, with 11 bases between them. The length of the CDR3 is 14 residues. The V gene's germline CDR1 is ENHRY and CDR2 SYGVKD. The CDR3 sequence: CAISESTGLDEQYF. CDR3 nucleotides: TGTGCCATCAGTGAGTCGACAGGACTTGACGAGCAGTACTTC.

The chain couples TRBV5-1 to TRBJ1-4; a weak D match, TRBD1 (5 bases). Trimming left V 0 bases short and J 7 bases short, with 19 bases between. Germline V gene sequence: CDR1 SGHRS, CDR2 YFSETQ. The CDR3 has 17 residues. In DNA, the CDR3 is TGCGCCAGCAGCTTGGGTTTTGACAGTGTGATGAGTGAAAAACTGTTTTTT. This encodes CASSLGFDSVMSEKLFF.

The chain is built from TRBV29-1 and TRBJ2-5, with D possibly TRBD1 on 5 matching bases. Germline assignment: CDR1 SQVTM and CDR2 ANQGSEA. The CDR3 covers 13 residues. V was cut by 5 bases and J by 5 bases, with 15 bases left in between. CDR3 amino acids: CSVISSPGETQYF. The CDR3 DNA reads as TGCAGCGTTATTAGTAGCCCAGGGGAGACCCAGTACTTC. Filled out from reference TRBV29-1 and TRBJ2-5, the complete variable domain reads SAVISQKPSRDICQRGTSLTIQCQVDSQVTMMFWYRQQPGQSLTLIATANQGSEATYESGFVIDKFPISRPNLTFSTLTVSNMSPEDSSIYLCSVISSPGETQYFGPGTRLLVL.

This clonotype showed up just a few times. The rearrangement links TRBV6-5 to TRBJ2-7, with TRBD1 matching 10 bases. Germline trimming cut 2 bases from V and 3 bases from J; bases unmatched to any gene: 7. Germline values: CDR1 MNHEY, CDR2 SVGAGI. The CDR3 runs to 16 residues. The CDR3 DNA follows: TGTGCCAGCAGTTACAAGACCGGGACAGGGGACTACGAGCAGTACTTC. Protein sequence: CASSYKTGTGDYEQYF.

A few counts support this clonotype. The germline gene is not matched at one end of the junction; a read error may be the cause. The V and J genes are TRBV7-9 and TRBJ1-6; possibly TRBD1 for D (5 bases). This CDR3 has 14 residues. Germline loops: CDR1 SEHNR, CDR2 FQNEAQ (reference sequence). Here the CDR3 DNA reads TGTGCCAGCAGCCGACAGTCCTGTAATTCACCCCTCCACTTT. Translated, it gives CASSRQSCNSPLHF. Looking up the rest from reference TRBV7-9 and TRBJ1-6 gives the full variable domain: DTGVSQNPRHKITKRGQNVTFRCDPISEHNRLYWYRQTLGQGPEFLTYFQNEAQLEKSRLLSDRFSAERPKGSFSTLEIQRTEQGDSAMYLCASSRQSCNSPLHFGNGTRLTVT.

As regards this clonotype: This clone may be a read error of a much larger clone one base away. The gene calls are TRBV11-2 and TRBJ2-3; D is unclear. V shed 4 bases and J shed 0 bases, with 8 bases lying between them. CDR3 length: 14 residues. From germline, CDR1 is SGHAT and CDR2 FQNNGV. In nucleotides, the CDR3 is TGTGCCAGCAGCTCGACGGATAGCACAGATACGCAGTATTTT. It translates to CASSSTDSTDTQYF.

The V and J genes are TRBV27 and TRBJ1-2; possible D gene TRBD1, 6 bases. The CDR3 has 16 amino acids. Germline V gene sequence: CDR1 MNHEY, CDR2 SMNVEV (reference sequence). V was pared by 0 bases and J by 7 bases, with 18 bases between. This CDR3 reads CASSLSLGGGTSGYTF. CDR3 DNA: TGTGCCAGCAGTTTATCGTTGGGGGGCGGTACGAGTGGCTACACCTTC.

The V and J genes are TRBV20-1 and TRBJ2-3, with 10 nucleotides matching TRBD2. V lost 3 bases to trimming and J lost 2 bases; unmatched junction nucleotides: 8. Germline loops: CDR1 DFQATT, CDR2 SNEGSKA (reference sequence). The CDR3 runs to 16 residues. The CDR3 region is CSASVKAGGPTDTQYF. The DNA for the CDR3 is TGCAGTGCTAGTGTAAAAGCGGGAGGGCCCACAGATACGCAGTATTTT.